Given below is one T cell receptor beta chain in context. This entry comes from a study of CD8+ T cells in alopecia areata. RNA extraction and reverse transcription yielded cDNA as sequencing template. TCRdb's table, derived via immunoSEQ multiplex PCR, lists solely in-frame clones and lacks some. The table includes over 3,500 clones, more than 60% detected once. The V gene end was trimmed by 7 bases and the J gene end by 3 bases; junction bases not matched to a gene: 13. Germline CDR1 ENHRY, CDR2 SYGVKD. The CDR3 has 18 amino acids. The sequenced sample consisted of skin. The chain uses TRBV10-3 and TRBJ2-5; 14 positions agree with TRBD2. The TCR was taken from a human donor in good health. CDR3 DNA sequence: TGTGCCATCAAAAATGCCCCGGGACTAGCGGGAGAGAAAGAGACCCAGTACTTC. It codes for CAIKNAPGLAGEKETQYF.